A selection of T cell receptor beta chains follows, all from one sample in a study of blood T cell repertoires in COVID-19. Sequencing was performed with immunoSEQ multiplex PCR; in TCRdb, only in-frame clones are kept and a portion is missing. Of about 440,000 clones in the sample, about 90% were seen once. The sequenced sample was PBMCs or T cells enriched from blood (not recorded which). All receptors come from a woman between 18 and 29 years old with acute COVID-19. Both conserved end residues are part of each CDR3. Each record gives: J gene, V gene, CDR3 length, D gene, clone size, CDR3 DNA, CDR3 protein. The D gene is left open where the match is weak. Clone size, where shown, is once, few, many, or a class for clones that have expanded.

TRBJ1-1	TRBV27	13	TRBD1	.	TGTGCCAGCAGTTTATCCGGACAGGTCGAAGCTTTCTTT	CASSLSGQVEAFF
TRBJ2-7	TRBV5-1	14	.	.	TGCGCCAGCAGCCCGGACTTACAAAGGTACGAGCAGTACTTC	CASSPDLQRYEQYF
TRBJ2-1	TRBV5-4	14	TRBD2	.	TGTGCCAGTATTAGCGGGGGGGCAGTTCAGGAGCAGTTCTTC	CASISGGAVQEQFF
TRBJ2-7	TRBV7-9	15	.	.	TGTGCCAGCAGCTTAGGGACACCCCTTACGAGGGAGCAGTACTTC	CASSLGTPLTREQYF
TRBJ1-1	TRBV11-2	12	.	.	TGTGCCAGCAGCTTAGTTGGGGGGGATACTTTCTTT	CASSLVGGDTFF
TRBJ2-1	TRBV6-4	14	.	.	TGTGCCAGCAGTGCAGGCCCCCCCTACAATGAGCAGTTCTTC	CASSAGPPYNEQFF
TRBJ1-2	TRBV5-1	14	.	.	TGCGCCAGCAGCTTGGACGGCAGGGGCTATGGCTACACCTTC	CASSLDGRGYGYTF
TRBJ1-5	TRBV7-2	13	.	.	TGTGCCAGCAGCTCCGGACGGGGTCAGCCCCAGCATTTT	CASSSGRGQPQHF
TRBJ2-3	TRBV4-3	15	TRBD2	once	TGCGCCAGCAGCCACACTAGCGGACGCACAGATACGCAGTATTTT	CASSHTSGRTDTQYF
TRBJ1-1	TRBV27	14	.	.	TGTGCCAGCAGTTTATCGGGGAGGCCCAAGGAAGCTTTCTTT	CASSLSGRPKEAFF
TRBJ1-3	TRBV29-1	12	.	.	TGCAGCGCCCGAAGCGCGGGGAACACCATATATTTT	CSARSAGNTIYF
TRBJ1-2	TRBV28	14	TRBD1	.	TGTGCCAGCAGTGGGACAGGGGGTAACTATGGCTACACCTTC	CASSGTGGNYGYTF
TRBJ2-5	TRBV7-6	16	TRBD2	.	TGTGCCAGCAGCCCCACTAGCGGGGGTTTTCGGGAGACCCAGTACTTC	CASSPTSGGFRETQYF
TRBJ2-2	TRBV4-1	16	.	few	TGCGCCAGCAGCCTACAGCCAGGGTCGAACACCGGGGAGCTGTTTTTT	CASSLQPGSNTGELFF
TRBJ1-2	TRBV5-5	14	TRBD1	.	TGTGCCAGCAGCTTATTAGGACAGGACTATGGCTACACCTTC	CASSLLGQDYGYTF
TRBJ2-7	TRBV12-3/TRBV12-4	12	.	.	TGTGCCAGCCGGCAGGGGATTTACGAGCAGTACTTC	CASRQGIYEQYF
TRBJ2-5	TRBV3-1/TRBV3-2	13	.	.	TGTGCCAGCAGCCAAGATTGGCAGGAGACCCAGTACTTC	CASSQDWQETQYF
TRBJ2-3	TRBV5-1	13	TRBD1	.	TGCGCCAGCAGCGGTTCAGGGGGAGATACGCAGTATTTT	CASSGSGGDTQYF
TRBJ1-5	TRBV28	16	TRBD1	once	TGTGCCAGCAGTCTACAGGGGGCGGGAAGCAATCAGCCCCAGCATTTT	CASSLQGAGSNQPQHF
TRBJ2-5	TRBV18	15	TRBD2	.	TGTGCCAGCTCACCCACTAGCGGGAGTGGCGAGACCCAGTACTTC	CASSPTSGSGETQYF
TRBJ1-6	TRBV3-1/TRBV3-2	15	.	.	TGTGCCAGCAGCCAAGAGGGTGTGATAGCTTCACCCCTCCACTTT	CASSQEGVIASPLHF
TRBJ2-1	TRBV7-2	19	TRBD2	.	TGTGCCAGCAGCTTAATCGGATTAGCGGGAGGGTCGTTGTACAATGAGCAGTTCTTC	CASSLIGLAGGSLYNEQFF
TRBJ2-1	TRBV7-3	16	TRBD2	.	TGTGCCAGCAGCTTAACGACTAGCGGAACATACAATGAGCAGTTCTTC	CASSLTTSGTYNEQFF
TRBJ1-2	TRBV5-8	18	.	.	TGTGCCAGCAGCTTGCGGAACCCTTCCTGGACAGTCAGGTCTGGCTACACCTTC	CASSLRNPSWTVRSGYTF
TRBJ2-1	TRBV6-2/TRBV6-3	14	.	.	TGTGCCAGCAGTTACTCCGGCGGGGTTGGGGAGCAGTTCTTC	CASSYSGGVGEQFF
TRBJ1-4	TRBV7-9	12	.	.	TGTGCCAGCAGCCACAGGGATGAAAAACTGTTTTTT	CASSHRDEKLFF
TRBJ2-1	TRBV2	13	TRBD1	.	TGTGCCAGCTGCTTGACTACAGGGGGTGAGCAGTTCTTC	CASCLTTGGEQFF
TRBJ1-1	TRBV4-1	17	.	.	TGCGCCAGCAGCCCCCAAAGCCTCTATGGGTCGGGCACTGAAGCTTTCTTT	CASSPQSLYGSGTEAFF
TRBJ1-5	TRBV27	15	.	.	TGTGCCAGCAGTAGAGGGAACGGGGGTAATCAGCCCCAGCATTTT	CASSRGNGGNQPQHF
TRBJ1-2	TRBV5-1	16	.	.	TGCGCCAGCAGCCCATCGTCAGGACAACCTAACTATGGCTACACCTTC	CASSPSSGQPNYGYTF
TRBJ2-1	TRBV3-1/TRBV3-2	11	.	.	TGTGCCAGCCGAAGCCCCGGTGAGCAGTTCTTC	CASRSPGEQFF
TRBJ2-7	TRBV5-6	15	.	.	TGTGCCAGCAGCTTGGGCGGCGTCATAATCTACGAGCAGTACTTC	CASSLGGVIIYEQYF
TRBJ2-1	TRBV2	14	.	.	TGTGCCAGCAGTGAATTTTCTCTTTACAATGAGCAGTTCTTC	CASSEFSLYNEQFF
TRBJ2-2	TRBV9	14	.	.	TGTGCCAGCAGCGTTGACGGAGACACCGGGGAGCTGTTTTTT	CASSVDGDTGELFF
TRBJ2-1	TRBV10-2	15	TRBD2	.	TGCGCCAGCAGTGACCCTAGCGGGGAATATATAGAGCAGTTCTTC	CASSDPSGEYIEQFF
TRBJ1-1	TRBV11-1	13	.	.	TGTGCCAGCAGCTCCGCACAGAACACTGAAGCTTTCTTT	CASSSAQNTEAFF
TRBJ1-3	TRBV29-1	14	TRBD1	.	TGCAGCGTTTCCGGGACAGGATCCGGGAACACCATATATTTT	CSVSGTGSGNTIYF
TRBJ1-6	TRBV5-5	14	.	once	TGTGCCAGCAGCTTGGCACAGTTTAATTCACCCCTCCACTTT	CASSLAQFNSPLHF
TRBJ1-2	TRBV2	14	.	.	TGTGCCAGCAGTCAAACGCAGGGATTGGGTGGCTACACCTTC	CASSQTQGLGGYTF
TRBJ1-4	TRBV6-5	14	TRBD1	.	TGTGCCAGCAGCCGAACGACAGGGGATGAAAAACTGTTTTTT	CASSRTTGDEKLFF
TRBJ1-5	TRBV7-8	13	.	.	TGTGCCAGCAGATCCGCCCTAAATCAGCCCCAGCATTTT	CASRSALNQPQHF
TRBJ1-2	TRBV7-9	13	.	.	TGTGCCAGCAGCTTAGATTACAGGGAGGGCTACACCTTC	CASSLDYREGYTF
TRBJ2-7	TRBV27	11	.	.	TGTGCCAGCAGTTTAGGGACAGAGCAGTACTTC	CASSLGTEQYF
TRBJ1-4	TRBV28	15	.	.	TGTGCCAGCAGTTTAGACCCTTCACTAAATGAAAAACTGTTTTTT	CASSLDPSLNEKLFF
TRBJ1-1	TRBV12-3/TRBV12-4	11	.	few	TGTGCCAGCAGTGTGGGGCCAGAAGCTTTCTTT	CASSVGPEAFF
TRBJ1-4	TRBV18	16	.	.	TGTGCCAGCTCACCTTTTAGAGCTGATTCTAATGAAAAACTGTTTTTT	CASSPFRADSNEKLFF
TRBJ2-3	TRBV7-9	17	.	.	TGTGCCAGCAGCTTAGGTTCTTTGGGAGAAGAGAGAGATACGCAGTATTTT	CASSLGSLGEERDTQYF
TRBJ1-2	TRBV4-3	14	.	.	TGCGCCAGCAGCCAAGAACCAGGCGCGGGTGGCTACACCTTC	CASSQEPGAGGYTF
TRBJ2-5	TRBV28	15	TRBD1	.	TGTGCCAGCAGTTTAGCCACAGGGGGCAGGGAGACCCAGTACTTC	CASSLATGGRETQYF
TRBJ2-1	TRBV4-1	17	.	.	TGCGCCAGCAGCCAAGTTCTCGGCAGGGATAGTAAGAATGAGCAGTTCTTC	CASSQVLGRDSKNEQFF
TRBJ1-5	TRBV27	13	TRBD1	.	TGTGCCAGCAGTTTATACAGGGGGCAGCCCCAGCATTTT	CASSLYRGQPQHF
TRBJ2-2	TRBV12-3/TRBV12-4	13	TRBD1	.	TGTGCCAGCCGGGGACAGCACACCGGGGAGCTGTTTTTT	CASRGQHTGELFF
TRBJ2-2	TRBV27	16	TRBD2	.	TGTGCCAGCAGAGCCGGGACTAGGAGGAACACCGGGGAGCTGTTTTTT	CASRAGTRRNTGELFF